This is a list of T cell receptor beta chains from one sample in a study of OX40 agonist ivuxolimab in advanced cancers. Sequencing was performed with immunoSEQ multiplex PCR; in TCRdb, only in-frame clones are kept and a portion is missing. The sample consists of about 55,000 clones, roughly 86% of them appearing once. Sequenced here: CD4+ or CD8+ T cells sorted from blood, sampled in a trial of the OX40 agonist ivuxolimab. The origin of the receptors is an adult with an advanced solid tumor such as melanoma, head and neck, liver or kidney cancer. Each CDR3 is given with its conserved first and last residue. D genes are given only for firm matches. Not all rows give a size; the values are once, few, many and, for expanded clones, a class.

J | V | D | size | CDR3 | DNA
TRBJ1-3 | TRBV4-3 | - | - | CASSQDAGIHSGNTIYF | TGCGCCAGCAGCCAAGATGCAGGGATACACTCTGGAAACACCATATATTTT
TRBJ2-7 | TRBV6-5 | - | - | CASSYTGQRLEEQYF | TGTGCCAGCAGTTACACCGGACAGAGGCTGGAAGAGCAGTACTTC
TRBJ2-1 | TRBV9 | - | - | CASSIRAYNEQFF | TGTGCCAGCAGCATCCGGGCCTACAATGAGCAGTTCTTC
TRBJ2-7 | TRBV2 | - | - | CASRGTSTYEQYF | TGTGCCAGCAGAGGGACAAGTACCTACGAGCAGTACTTC
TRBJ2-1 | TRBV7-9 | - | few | CASSPLFSGGPYNEQFF | TGTGCCAGCAGCCCCCTATTCAGTGGGGGGCCCTACAATGAGCAGTTCTTC
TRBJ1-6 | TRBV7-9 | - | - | CASSRKVPAYNSPLHF | TGTGCCAGCAGTCGAAAGGTCCCAGCATATAATTCACCCCTCCACTTT
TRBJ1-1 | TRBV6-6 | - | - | CASSYEGEAFF | TGTGCCAGCAGTTACGAGGGGGAAGCTTTCTTT
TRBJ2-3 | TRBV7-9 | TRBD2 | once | CASSLWTRDGDTQYF | TGTGCCAGCAGCCTTTGGACTAGAGATGGAGATACGCAGTATTTT
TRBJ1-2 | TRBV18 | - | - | CASSPGYGNYGYTF | TGTGCCAGCTCCCCCGGTTACGGTAACTATGGCTACACCTTC
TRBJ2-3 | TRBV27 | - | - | CASSLSPDTQYF | TGTGCCAGCAGTTTATCGCCAGATACGCAGTATTTT
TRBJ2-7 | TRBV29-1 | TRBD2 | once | CSVVGGGVSYEQYF | TGCAGCGTTGTGGGGGGGGGAGTTTCGTACGAGCAGTACTTC
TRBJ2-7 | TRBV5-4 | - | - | CASSSLAGDKVYEQYF | TGTGCCAGCAGCTCCCTCGCCGGGGATAAAGTCTACGAGCAGTACTTC
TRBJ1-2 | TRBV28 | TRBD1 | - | CASRAAGGQGDGYTF | TGTGCCAGCAGGGCCGCAGGGGGCCAGGGAGATGGCTACACCTTC
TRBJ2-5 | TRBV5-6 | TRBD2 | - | CASSPGTTQETQYF | TGTGCCAGCAGCCCCGGGACTACCCAAGAGACCCAGTACTTC
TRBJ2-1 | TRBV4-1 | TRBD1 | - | CASSQVKGTGTGAYGQFF | TGCGCCAGCAGCCAAGTTAAGGGGACCGGGACAGGCGCTTATGGGCAGTTCTTC
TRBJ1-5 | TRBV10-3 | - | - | CAISDTVPLDNQPQHF | TGTGCCATCAGTGACACAGTGCCCTTGGATAATCAGCCCCAGCATTTT
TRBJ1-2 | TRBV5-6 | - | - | CASSPLGGDGYTF | TGTGCCAGCAGCCCTCTTGGGGGGGATGGCTACACCTTC
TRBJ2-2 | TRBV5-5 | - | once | CASSSSRTVVNTGELFF | TGTGCCAGCAGCTCCTCCCGGACGGTTGTGAACACCGGGGAGCTGTTTTTT
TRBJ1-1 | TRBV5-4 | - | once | CASSSSELGGGLTEAFF | TGTGCCAGCAGCTCATCAGAACTCGGAGGGGGGTTGACTGAAGCTTTCTTT
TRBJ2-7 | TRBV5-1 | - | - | CASSPSGSPYEQYF | TGCGCCAGCAGCCCCTCGGGATCCCCCTACGAGCAGTACTTC
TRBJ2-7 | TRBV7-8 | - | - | CASSLTKGDSEEQYF | TGTGCCAGCAGCTTAACTAAGGGGGATTCGGAAGAGCAGTACTTC
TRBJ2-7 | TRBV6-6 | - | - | CASRIASYYEQYF | TGTGCCAGCCGCATAGCGTCTTACTACGAGCAGTACTTC
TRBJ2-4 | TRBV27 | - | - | CASSRYLAKNIQYF | TGTGCCAGCAGTCGGTACCTAGCCAAAAACATTCAGTACTTC
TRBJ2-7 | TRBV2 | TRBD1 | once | CASSVDRQYLYEQYF | TGTGCCAGCAGTGTGGACAGGCAATATCTCTACGAGCAGTACTTC
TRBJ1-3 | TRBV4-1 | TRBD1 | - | CASSPRETGGYGNTIYF | TGCGCCAGCAGCCCCCGTGAGACAGGGGGTTACGGAAACACCATATATTTT
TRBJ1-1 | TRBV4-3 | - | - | CASSQDRANTEAFF | TGCGCCAGCAGCCAAGATCGGGCGAACACTGAAGCTTTCTTT
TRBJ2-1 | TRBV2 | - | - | CASSQEGFGYNEQFF | TGTGCCAGCAGCCAAGAGGGATTCGGCTACAATGAGCAGTTCTTC
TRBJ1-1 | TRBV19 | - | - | CASRAGGNTEAFF | TGTGCCAGTAGGGCAGGAGGTAACACTGAAGCTTTCTTT
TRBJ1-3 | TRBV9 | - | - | CASGVGGGTGNTIYF | TGTGCCAGCGGCGTAGGGGGGGGAACCGGAAACACCATATATTTT
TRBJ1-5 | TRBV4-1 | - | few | CASSQRGYQPQHF | TGCGCCAGCAGCCAGCGGGGATATCAGCCCCAGCATTTT
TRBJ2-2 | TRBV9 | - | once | CASSPRLPITGELFF | TGTGCCAGCAGCCCCAGGTTACCCATCACCGGGGAGCTGTTTTTT
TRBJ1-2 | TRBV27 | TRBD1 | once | CASSPGQSGAGGYTF | TGTGCCAGCAGTCCGGGACAGTCAGGCGCCGGGGGCTACACCTTC
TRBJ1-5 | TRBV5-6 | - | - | CASSLGVGGNQPQHF | TGTGCCAGCAGCTTGGGAGTAGGGGGGAATCAGCCCCAGCATTTT
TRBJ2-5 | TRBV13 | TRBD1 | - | CASSLRTGQGIEETQYF | TGTGCCAGCAGCCTAAGGACTGGACAGGGAATAGAAGAGACCCAGTACTTC
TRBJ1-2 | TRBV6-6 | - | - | CASSPTLAGYTF | TGTGCCAGCAGCCCCACGTTGGCCGGCTACACCTTC
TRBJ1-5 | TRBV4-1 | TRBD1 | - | CASSDRGQNYNQPQHF | TGCGCCAGCAGTGACAGGGGGCAAAACTACAATCAGCCCCAGCATTTT
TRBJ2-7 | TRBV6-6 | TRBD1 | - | CASSYGQGSHEQYF | TGTGCCAGCAGTTATGGACAGGGGTCCCACGAGCAGTACTTC
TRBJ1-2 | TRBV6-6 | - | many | CASSYERRGNYGYTF | TGTGCCAGCAGTTACGAGCGTAGGGGCAACTATGGCTACACCTTC
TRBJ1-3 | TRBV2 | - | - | CASSEYFAGSPFSGNTIYF | TGTGCCAGCAGTGAATATTTCGCAGGGTCCCCCTTCTCTGGAAACACCATATATTTT
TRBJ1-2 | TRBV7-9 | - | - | CASSSMGLRGGYTF | TGTGCCAGCAGCTCGATGGGACTCAGGGGAGGCTACACCTTC
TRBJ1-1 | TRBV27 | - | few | CASAHRTLAFF | TGTGCCAGCGCCCACAGGACGTTGGCTTTCTTT
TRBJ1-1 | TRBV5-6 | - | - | CASSLASDTEAFF | TGTGCCAGCAGCTTGGCCTCGGACACTGAAGCTTTCTTT
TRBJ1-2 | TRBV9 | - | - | CASSVENANYGYTF | TGTGCCAGCAGCGTAGAGAACGCTAACTATGGCTACACCTTC
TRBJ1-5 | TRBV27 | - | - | CASSAYSNQPQHF | TGTGCCAGCAGTGCCTATAGCAATCAGCCCCAGCATTTT
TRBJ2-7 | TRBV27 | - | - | CASSTTAFNEQYF | TGTGCCAGCAGTACGACAGCATTTAACGAGCAGTACTTC
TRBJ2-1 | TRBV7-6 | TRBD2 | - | CASSQLASSAYNEQFF | TGTGCCAGCAGTCAACTAGCGAGCTCGGCCTACAATGAGCAGTTCTTC
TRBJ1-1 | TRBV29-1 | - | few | CSVVSGEAEAFF | TGCAGCGTTGTTTCGGGGGAAGCTGAAGCTTTCTTT
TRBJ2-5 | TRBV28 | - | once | CASRGDQETQYF | TGTGCCAGCAGGGGTGACCAAGAGACCCAGTACTTC
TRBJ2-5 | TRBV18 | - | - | CASSLRPSLGLEETQYF | TGTGCCAGCTCACTCAGGCCTAGCCTCGGCTTGGAAGAGACCCAGTACTTC
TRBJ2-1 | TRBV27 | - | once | CASSLSFGYGGAGEQFF | TGTGCCAGCAGTTTAAGTTTCGGGTATGGGGGGGCAGGTGAGCAGTTCTTC
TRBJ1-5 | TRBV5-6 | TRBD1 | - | CASSTGQGAFQPQHF | TGTGCCAGCAGCACGGGACAGGGGGCGTTTCAGCCCCAGCATTTT
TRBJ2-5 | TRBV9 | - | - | CASSDPQETQYF | TGTGCCAGCAGCGATCCCCAAGAGACCCAGTACTTC
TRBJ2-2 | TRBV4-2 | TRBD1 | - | CASSRQGNTGELFF | TGTGCCAGCAGCCGACAGGGGAACACCGGGGAGCTGTTTTTT
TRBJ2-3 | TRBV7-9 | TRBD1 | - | CASSLPRQGTTDTQYF | TGTGCCAGCAGCTTACCCAGACAGGGTACCACAGATACGCAGTATTTT
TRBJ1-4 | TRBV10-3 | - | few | CASEKMVGIANEKLFF | TGTGCCAGCGAAAAGATGGTCGGAATCGCGAATGAAAAACTGTTTTTT
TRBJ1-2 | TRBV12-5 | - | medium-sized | CASGLRGVGYTF | TGTGCTAGTGGTTTGAGGGGGGTTGGCTACACCTTC
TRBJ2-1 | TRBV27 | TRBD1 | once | CASSSSGTDSYNEQFF | TGTGCCAGCAGTTCATCCGGGACAGACTCCTACAATGAGCAGTTCTTC
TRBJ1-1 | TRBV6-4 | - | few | CASSEGLNTEAFF | TGTGCCAGCAGTGAAGGCCTAAACACTGAAGCTTTCTTT
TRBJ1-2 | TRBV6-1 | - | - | CASSDSTLSRYGYTF | TGTGCCAGCAGTGACTCGACACTCTCGCGATATGGCTACACCTTC
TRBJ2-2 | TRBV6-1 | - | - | CASTVLRIAGELFF | TGTGCCAGCACTGTATTACGGATCGCCGGGGAGCTGTTTTTT